A single sample is the source of the 20 T cell receptor beta chains below, sequenced in a study of blood T cells in healthy people across ages. Then a second PCR, running roughly 7 to 11 cycles, was carried out with a sample-barcoded 5' primer and a J-beta primer mix. From the 5' RACE reads, TCRdb called clonotypes with MiXCR, one entry per CDR3 protein. The sample shows 700,000 to 900,000 distinct CDR3 sequences, roughly 24% of them seen only once. This sample also appeared in a second study, on T cells of mothers and their children.

The sample consisted of blood. The receptors here all came from a boy aged 5 to 17 in good health.

V and J are TRBV10-3 and TRBJ1-2; no definite D call. V lost 4 bases and J 2 bases, leaving 8 bases between the germline ends. CDR3 size: 13 residues. The germline V gene has CDR1 ENHRY and CDR2 SYGVKD. The CDR3 is CAISVDPNYGYTF. DNA for the CDR3: TGTGCCATCAGTGTGGACCCGAACTATGGCTACACCTTC.

V usage is TRBV21-1 and J usage is TRBJ2-7; the table gives TRBD2 as D, unverified against the DNA. TRBV21-1 has pseudogene status. This CDR3 is 16 amino acids long. CDR3 coding DNA: TGTGCCAGCAGTTTAGGGTTGCGGGAGGACACCTACGAGCAGTACTTC. Translated: CASSLGLREDTYEQYF.

The chain is built from TRBV11-2 and TRBJ1-3; D is ambiguous. The CDR3 spans 13 residues. Germline-derived CDR1 and CDR2 are SGHAT and FQNNGV. Trimming pared 0 bases from V and 8 bases from J, leaving 8 bases between. CDR3 sequence (DNA): TGTGCCAGCAGCTTAGATCTTGACCACACCATATATTTT. It specifies CASSLDLDHTIYF.

This chain joins TRBV24-1 and TRBJ1-2; tentatively, D is TRBD1 (5 bases). The CDR3 consists of 14 residues. Trimming pared 4 bases from V and 0 bases from J, leaving 8 bases between. In germline, CDR1 is KGHDR, CDR2 SFDVKD. CDR3: CATSDMTANYGYTF. The CDR3, as DNA: TGTGCCACCAGTGACATGACAGCTAACTATGGCTACACCTTC.

The V gene is TRBV7-2, the J gene TRBJ1-4; 8 bases line up with TRBD1. Per germline, CDR1 SGHTA and CDR2 FQGNSA. The CDR3 is 14 amino acids. Germline trimming cut 5 bases from V and 10 bases from J; bases unmatched to any gene: 9. The chain's CDR3 is CASSETGARGKLFF. CDR3 in DNA: TGTGCCAGCAGCGAGACAGGGGCCCGAGGAAAACTGTTTTTT.

This clonotype was observed at least ten times. This chain uses TRBV28 with TRBJ2-7, with D hard to call. The ends were cut back, 5 bases at V and 0 bases at J, with 17 bases in the middle. CDR3 length equals 16 residues. Germline V gene sequence: CDR1 MDHEN, CDR2 SYDVKM. CDR3 nucleotides: TGTGCCAGCAGTATAGGACGGAAATTAAGCTCCTACGAGCAGTACTTC. This translates into CASSIGRKLSSYEQYF. Full variable domain (rest looked up from reference TRBV28 and TRBJ2-7): DVKVTQSSRYLVKRTGEKVFLECVQDMDHENMFWYRQDPGLGLRLIYFSYDVKMKEKGDIPEGYSVSREKKERFSLILESASTNQTSMYLCASSIGRKLSSYEQYFGPGTRLTVT.

This clonotype was observed a handful of times. The chain couples TRBV28 to TRBJ2-2; TRBD2 matches 10 bases. The germline V gene has CDR1 MDHEN and CDR2 SYDVKM. J gave up 9 bases and V 5 bases, and 12 bases lay outside the gene matches. This CDR3 spans 16 amino acids. The CDR3 sequence is CASSLMAAGGVRELFF. CDR3 nucleotide sequence: TGTGCCAGCAGTCTTATGGCAGCGGGGGGGGTTCGGGAGCTGTTTTTT.

The chain links TRBV2 to TRBJ2-5, with 9 positions matching TRBD1. Germline trimming cut 6 bases from V and 4 bases from J; bases unmatched to any gene: 6. The germline CDR1 and CDR2 sequences are SNHLY and FYNNEI. CDR3 length: 14 amino acids. In DNA, the CDR3 is TGTGCCAGCAGGGAAACAGGGGGCGGAGAGACCCAGTACTTC. It codes for CASRETGGGETQYF.

The CDR3 sequence: CASSAGQAVEKLFF. The CDR3 nucleotides are TGTGCCAGCAGCGCGGGACAGGCGGTTGAAAAACTGTTTTTT. V usage is TRBV7-9 and J usage is TRBJ1-4; TRBD1 aligns across 8 bases. The ends lost 5 bases at V and 7 bases at J; junction bases unmatched: 6. The CDR3 is 14 amino acids. In germline, CDR1 is SEHNR, CDR2 FQNEAQ (reference sequence). Combining the CDR3 with reference TRBV7-9 and TRBJ1-4 gives the whole variable domain DTGVSQNPRHKITKRGQNVTFRCDPISEHNRLYWYRQTLGQGPEFLTYFQNEAQLEKSRLLSDRFSAERPKGSFSTLEIQRTEQGDSAMYLCASSAGQAVEKLFFGSGTQLSVL.

The chain is built from TRBV12-3 or TRBV12-4 and TRBJ2-7; D may correspond to TRBD1 or TRBD2 (6 bases each). This CDR3 region has 20 residues. The ends were cut back, 1 base at V and 3 bases at J, with 28 bases in the middle. CDR3 DNA sequence: TGTGCCAGCAGTTTAGTTCCGTTCGGGGGCTTTGGCAGGGCAGTCTACGAGCAGTACTTC. Protein sequence: CASSLVPFGGFGRAVYEQYF.

Here the CDR3 DNA reads TGCGCCAGCAGCCCCTCAACCACAGTCTCTGGAAACACCATATATTTT. This sequence encodes CASSPSTTVSGNTIYF. V is TRBV5-1 and J is TRBJ1-3; D is ambiguous. Trimming removed 4 bases at V and 0 bases at J, with 14 bases between. The V gene's germline CDR1 is SGHRS and CDR2 YFSETQ. The CDR3 has 16 amino acids.

The chain carries TRBV29-1 and TRBJ1-1; 9 bases align to TRBD1. The CDR3 contains 13 residues. The germline V gene has CDR1 SQVTM and CDR2 ANQGSEA. Trimming cost V 6 bases and J 1 base; bases outside gene matches: 3. CDR3 sequence: CSVWTGANTEAFF. The CDR3 DNA is TGCAGCGTCTGGACAGGGGCGAACACTGAAGCTTTCTTT.

The gene calls are TRBV20-1 and TRBJ1-2; a weak D match, TRBD1 (5 bases). Germline CDR1 reads DFQATT; CDR2 reads SNEGSKA (reference sequence). V lost 1 base and J 4 bases, leaving 13 bases between the germline ends. The CDR3 totals 14 residues. The CDR3 nucleotides read TGCAGTGCTAGAGGCCCCGGGACGGGCTATGGCTACACCTTC. Translating it yields CSARGPGTGYGYTF.

The chain combines TRBV6-6 with TRBJ2-5; D gene unclear. The CDR3 covers 14 residues. Between the trimmed V and J ends, which lost 0 bases and 3 bases, there was a span of 8 bases. Germline values: CDR1 MNHNY, CDR2 SVGAGI (reference sequence). CDR3 sequence (DNA): TGTGCCAGCAGTTACTCGACGAGCAAAGAGACCCAGTACTTC. Its protein is CASSYSTSKETQYF.

This clonotype has only a few counts. This chain uses TRBV29-1 with TRBJ2-1; no definite D call. Germline CDR1 is SQVTM and CDR2 is ANQGSEA. Trimming stripped 1 base from V and 12 bases from J, with 19 bases between. CDR3 length: 14 amino acids. CDR3 region: CSVEALDPPPGQFF. The DNA of the CDR3 is TGCAGCGTTGAAGCCCTGGACCCTCCCCCGGGGCAGTTCTTC.

The table lists this clonotype with many counts. The V gene is TRBV20-1, the J gene TRBJ2-5; D perhaps matches TRBD2 (7 bases). Trimming left V 8 bases short and J 5 bases short, with 15 bases between. From germline, CDR1 is DFQATT and CDR2 SNEGSKA (reference sequence). The CDR3 totals 12 residues. CDR3 nucleotides: TGCAGTCTGGAGGGGGGGTCGGAGACCCAGTACTTC. Its protein is CSLEGGSETQYF.

There are a few counts of this clonotype. The V and J genes are TRBV12-3 or TRBV12-4 and TRBJ1-4; D might be TRBD1 (5 bases). Trimming took off 5 bases at V and 6 bases at J, with 13 bases between the two ends. The CDR3 runs 14 residues. CDR3 DNA: TGTGCCAGCAGTGGTCGGGGGAAAGATGAAAAACTGTTTTTT. Protein: CASSGRGKDEKLFF.

The rearrangement joins TRBV2 to TRBJ2-1, with 8 positions matching TRBD1. The length of the CDR3 is 16 residues. Germline values: CDR1 SNHLY, CDR2 FYNNEI. The V segment lost 2 bases and the J segment 5 bases; nucleotides outside the gene matches: 8. DNA for the CDR3: TGTGCCAGCAGTGAACCCGGGACAGGAATGAACAATGAGCAGTTCTTC. This translates into CASSEPGTGMNNEQFF.

In its sample, this clonotype ranks as medium-sized (0.01 to 0.1%). The chain employs TRBV5-5 and TRBJ1-5; D gene uncertain. The CDR3 loop spans 13 amino acids. Germline CDR1 and CDR2: SGHKS and YYEKEE (reference sequence). Deletions cut 1 base from V and 7 bases from J, with 9 bases between. The CDR3 loop reads CASSLLSGQPQHF. CDR3 DNA: TGTGCCAGCAGCTTGTTGTCGGGACAGCCCCAGCATTTT.

This clonotype appeared many times. The chain recombines TRBV5-6 with TRBJ2-7, with D hard to call. Germline V gene sequence: CDR1 SGHDT, CDR2 YYEEEE. The V end was cut by 0 bases, the J end by 2 bases, with 3 bases between. This CDR3 has 12 residues. The CDR3 bases are TGTGCCAGCAGCTTGGCCACCTACGAGCAGTACTTC. Translation: CASSLATYEQYF.